This entry describes one T cell receptor (beta chain). Its matching antigen is unknown. This sample is part of a study of T-cell reconstitution after alpha-beta-depleted transplantation in children. Preparation of the TCRbeta library used unique molecular identifiers. TCRdb re-called the PCR reads with MiXCR, one entry per CDR3 protein. Found here are 55,000 to 90,000 distinct CDR3 sequences, 4.9% of them singletons; the top ten hold 18%. Whole-study findings and limits: At one year after transplant, newly produced T cells mostly accounted for T-cell counts and diversity. About two months after transplant, alpha-beta T cells reportedly came from several hundred expanded graft clones.

Specimen: PBMCs, mostly from graft donor cells, collected 180 days after TCRalphabeta/CD19-depleted stem cell transplant. The source is a boy under two years old who had a stem cell transplant for acute myeloid leukemia, so the T cells may come from the graft donor.

CDR3 DNA: TGCAGCGTTGAAGCCGGACGGTCGGAGGCCGGGGAGCTGTTTTTT. The encoded protein is CSVEAGRSEAGELFF. The chain combines TRBV29-1 with TRBJ2-2, with a weak D call TRBD2 (5 bases). Germline assignment: CDR1 SQVTM and CDR2 ANQGSEA. This CDR3 comprises 15 residues. The V gene lost 1 base and the J gene lost 6 bases, with 15 bases spanning the gap.